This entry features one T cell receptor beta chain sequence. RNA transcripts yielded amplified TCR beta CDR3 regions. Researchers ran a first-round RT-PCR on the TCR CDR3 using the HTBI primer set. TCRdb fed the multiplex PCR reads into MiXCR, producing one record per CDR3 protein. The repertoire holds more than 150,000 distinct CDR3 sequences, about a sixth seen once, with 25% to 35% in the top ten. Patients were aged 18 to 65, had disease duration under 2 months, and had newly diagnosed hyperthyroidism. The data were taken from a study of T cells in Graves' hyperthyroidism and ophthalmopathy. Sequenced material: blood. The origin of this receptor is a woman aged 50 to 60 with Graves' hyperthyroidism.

The CDR3 DNA is TGTGCCAGCTCACCGATTCCCAACCTTACCGGGGAGTACGAGCAGTACTTC. Its translation: CASSPIPNLTGEYEQYF. The genes are TRBV18 and TRBJ2-7; perhaps TRBD2 as D (5 bases). The CDR3 spans 17 residues. CDR1 and CDR2 (germline): KGHSH, LQKENI. Trimming pared 3 bases from V and 4 bases from J, leaving 22 bases between.